A single sample gave rise to the 30 T cell receptor beta chains below, sequenced in a study of cytomegalovirus exposure and HLA in healthy donors. 60 Vbeta and 13 Jbeta primers were used in PCR. Some clones are missing from TCRdb's copy, which holds only in-frame ones; the method was immunoSEQ multiplex PCR. The table lists approximately 170,000 clones, approximately 80% of them singletons. The sample was PBMCs. Receptor source: a boy younger than 10 in good health and CMV-seronegative.

This clone showed up just a few times. The rearrangement joins TRBV19 to TRBJ2-3; D is possibly TRBD1 (6 bases). Germline lookup yields CDR1 LNHDA and CDR2 SQIVND (reference sequence). This CDR3 contains 16 residues. V was clipped by 5 bases and J by 1 base, with 16 bases between them. Here the CDR3 reads CASSAHPGQGTDTQYF. The CDR3 region has the DNA TGTGCCAGTAGTGCCCACCCGGGACAAGGCACAGATACGCAGTATTTT.

The rearrangement uses TRBV19 and TRBJ1-3; D perhaps matches TRBD1 (6 bases). Germline assignment: CDR1 LNHDA and CDR2 SQIVND (reference sequence). V lost 2 bases and J 0 bases, leaving 8 bases between the germline ends. The CDR3 is made up of 15 amino acids. CDR3 amino acids: CASSIRGSSGNTIYF. The CDR3 bases are TGTGCCAGTAGTATAAGGGGGAGCTCTGGAAACACCATATATTTT.

V gene TRBV28 combines with J gene TRBJ2-1, with a tentative D call TRBD1 (6 bases). The CDR3 length is 12 residues. Deletions cut 6 bases from V and 8 bases from J, with 11 bases between. Germline V lookup: CDR1 MDHEN, CDR2 SYDVKM. The CDR3 region is CASSLRQDEQFF. For the CDR3, the DNA is TGTGCCAGCAGCCTCAGACAGGATGAGCAGTTCTTC.

The chain uses TRBV19 and TRBJ1-1, with TRBD1 matching over 7 bases. The CDR3 is 16 amino acids. V trimming: 3 bases; J trimming: 5 bases; junction bases outside the gene matches: 12. CDR1 LNHDA and CDR2 SQIVND come from the germline V gene (reference sequence). CDR3 DNA sequence: TGTGCCAGTAGTATTCGACAGGGCATTCTGGGAACTGAAGCTTTCTTT. Translating it yields CASSIRQGILGTEAFF. The complete variable domain, with remaining parts taken from reference TRBV19 and TRBJ1-1, reads DGGITQSPKYLFRKEGQNVTLSCEQNLNHDAMYWYRQDPGQGLRLIYYSQIVNDFQKGDIAEGYSVSREKKESFPLTVTSAQKNPTAFYLCASSIRQGILGTEAFFGQGTRLTVV.

The rearrangement uses TRBV5-8 and TRBJ1-1; no definite D call. Germline V gives CDR1 SGHTS, CDR2 YDEGEE. Trimming removed 1 base at V and 0 bases at J, with 4 bases between. The CDR3 runs 13 residues. The CDR3 DNA sequence: TGTGCCAGCAGCTTGTCAGTGAACACTGAAGCTTTCTTT. The encoded protein is CASSLSVNTEAFF.

The chain has TRBV12-5 and TRBJ2-3, with TRBD2 matching 12 bases. The length of the CDR3 is 17 residues. Germline V gene data show CDR1 as LGHNT and CDR2 as FRNRAP. The trim removed 6 bases at V and 0 bases at J, leaving 7 bases unmatched. Here the CDR3 reads CASGLTGTSGSTDTQYF. DNA for the CDR3: TGTGCTAGTGGCCTAACTGGGACTAGCGGGAGCACAGATACGCAGTATTTT.

J is TRBJ2-1 and V is TRBV5-5, with 7 bases lining up with TRBD2. The V segment lost 2 bases and the J segment 3 bases; nucleotides outside the gene matches: 14. In germline, CDR1 is SGHKS, CDR2 YYEKEE (reference sequence). The CDR3 extends over 18 amino acids. The CDR3, as DNA: TGTGCCAGCAGCTTACCCGGGGGAGGGCGGGAGTACTACAATGAGCAGTTCTTC. Protein product: CASSLPGGGREYYNEQFF.

V is TRBV6-5 and J is TRBJ1-1; D not certain. With 0 bases removed from V and 8 bases from J, the gap between germline ends came to 13 bases. The CDR3 covers 14 residues. The germline CDR1 and CDR2 sequences are MNHEY and SVGAGI. The CDR3 is CASSYSRQKTEAFF. CDR3 nucleotides: TGTGCCAGCAGTTACTCGAGACAAAAGACGGAAGCTTTCTTT.

The chain couples TRBV29-1 to TRBJ2-5; TRBD1 matches at 9 bases. The germline CDR1 and CDR2 sequences are SQVTM and ANQGSEA. The CDR3 consists of 14 residues. The V and J ends lost 3 bases and 4 bases, in that order; junction bases with no gene match: 6. The CDR3 protein is CSVDLGQGLETQYF. The CDR3 DNA is TGCAGCGTTGACCTGGGACAGGGTTTAGAGACCCAGTACTTC.

The chain joins TRBV7-8 to TRBJ1-1; 7 bases line up with TRBD1. The ends lost 5 bases at V and 4 bases at J; junction bases unmatched: 10. CDR3 size: 15 residues. Germline CDR1 is SGHVS and CDR2 is FQNEAQ. The CDR3 DNA reads as TGTGCCAGCAGCACCCGACAGGGAAGATTCACTGAAGCTTTCTTT. It specifies CASSTRQGRFTEAFF.

The chain combines TRBV4-1 with TRBJ1-6; D perhaps matches TRBD1 (5 bases). CDR1 and CDR2 (germline): MGHRA, YSYEKL. The germline V and J ends were trimmed by 0 bases and 11 bases, with 8 bases remaining between them. The CDR3 is 13 residues long. The chain's CDR3 is CASSQEQVPPLHF. The CDR3 DNA sequence: TGCGCCAGCAGCCAAGAACAGGTTCCACCCCTCCACTTT.

V is TRBV5-1 and J is TRBJ2-2, with 8 positions matching TRBD2. V lost 5 bases and J lost 1; bases outside the gene matches: 1. The CDR3 runs 14 residues. Germline CDR1 and CDR2: SGHRS and YFSETQ. The CDR3 reads CASSSGVNTGELFF. In DNA, the CDR3 is TGCGCCAGCAGTAGCGGGGTGAACACCGGGGAGCTGTTTTTT.

This clone was found once. The chain couples TRBV9 to TRBJ2-2; D might be TRBD2 (6 bases). V dropped 0 bases and J dropped 4 bases, with 10 bases sitting between them. Germline values: CDR1 SGDLS, CDR2 YYNGEE. This CDR3 is built from 15 residues. The CDR3 DNA sequence: TGTGCCAGCAGCGTAGCGGGAGTGAGCACCGGGGAGCTGTTTTTT. It specifies CASSVAGVSTGELFF. The full variable domain, completed using reference TRBV9 and TRBJ2-2, is DSGVTQTPKHLITATGQRVTLRCSPRSGDLSVYWYQQSLDQGLQFLIQYYNGEERAKGNILERFSAQQFPDLHSELNLSSLELGDSALYFCASSVAGVSTGELFFGEGSRLTVL.

In DNA, the CDR3 is TGTGCCAGCAGCCCCGCGGGGGGGCCATTGGATACGCAGTATTTT. Amino acids: CASSPAGGPLDTQYF. The chain has TRBV7-2 and TRBJ2-3, with 9 bases lining up with TRBD2. Germline V gives CDR1 SGHTA, CDR2 FQGNSA. V gave up 5 bases and J gave up 6 bases; unmatched junction bases: 9. The CDR3 is 15 residues long.

This clone occurred once. The chain is built from TRBV10-3 and TRBJ2-3; tentatively, D is TRBD1 (5 bases). This CDR3 comprises 16 residues. Deletions cut 2 bases from V and 0 bases from J, with 12 bases between. Germline V CDR1 and CDR2: ENHRY, SYGVKD. CDR3 region: CAISEARVASTDTQYF. CDR3 in DNA: TGTGCCATCAGTGAGGCCAGGGTCGCTAGCACAGATACGCAGTATTTT.

This chain uses TRBV12-5 with TRBJ2-3, with D perhaps matching TRBD1 (5 bases). The ends were cut back, 6 bases at V and 2 bases at J, with 12 bases in the middle. Germline V gene data show CDR1 as LGHNT and CDR2 as FRNRAP. CDR3 length: 14 amino acids. CDR3 sequence: CASGLGHHTDTQYF. The DNA for the CDR3 is TGTGCTAGTGGACTTGGACACCACACAGATACGCAGTATTTT.

V usage is TRBV11-2 and J usage is TRBJ2-7; D gene unclear. The CDR3 totals 14 residues. Germline CDR1 and CDR2: SGHAT and FQNNGV. The V end lost 1 base, the J end lost 6 bases, and 13 bases lay between the germline ends. CDR3 DNA sequence: TGTGCCAGCAGCTTAGGTGGCAACCCCAGCGAGCAGTACGTC. Translating it yields CASSLGGNPSEQYV.

The V call is TRBV27, the J call TRBJ2-5, with D perhaps matching TRBD2 (5 bases). The CDR3 has 13 residues. Germline CDR1 reads MNHEY; CDR2 reads SMNVEV (reference sequence). V lost 2 bases and J 7 bases, leaving 11 bases between the germline ends. This chain's CDR3 is CASSLVEGGTQYF. DNA for the CDR3: TGTGCCAGCAGTTTAGTAGAGGGCGGGACCCAGTACTTC.

This clone showed up just once. The gene calls are TRBV6-5 and TRBJ2-2, with 9 bases aligning to TRBD1. This CDR3 comprises 14 residues. V lost 6 bases, J lost 4 bases, and 3 bases stayed unmatched. Germline CDR1 is MNHEY and CDR2 is SVGAGI. Here the CDR3 DNA reads TGTGCCAGCAGCCCACAGGGGGCCACCGGGGAGCTGTTTTTT. Its protein product is CASSPQGATGELFF.

This chain links TRBV29-1 with TRBJ1-1, with TRBD1 as a possible D gene (6 bases). CDR3 length: 13 residues. Trimming removed 7 bases at V and 4 bases at J, with 16 bases between. The germline V gene has CDR1 SQVTM and CDR2 ANQGSEA. The CDR3 DNA reads as TGCAGCGGGACCACAGGGTTGGTCACTGAAGCTTTCTTT. Encoded protein: CSGTTGLVTEAFF.

V usage is TRBV7-9 and J usage is TRBJ2-1; 8 bases fit TRBD1. The J segment lost 8 bases and the V segment lost 1 base, leaving 4 bases of the junction unmatched. CDR3 length: 14 residues. Germline V gene sequence: CDR1 SEHNR, CDR2 FQNEAQ (reference sequence). The CDR3 DNA follows: TGTGCCAGCAGCTTAGGGACAGGGACCCATGAGCAGTTCTTC. This gives the protein CASSLGTGTHEQFF.

The chain links TRBV9 to TRBJ2-2; 7 bases align to TRBD2. The CDR3 has 16 amino acids. Per germline, CDR1 SGDLS and CDR2 YYNGEE. V was pared by 0 bases and J by 5 bases, with 7 bases of the junction left unmatched. CDR3 residues: CASSVAGGGWTGELFF. In DNA form, the CDR3 reads TGTGCCAGCAGCGTAGCGGGAGGAGGTTGGACCGGGGAGCTGTTTTTT.

The genes are TRBV15 and TRBJ1-2, with 8 bases that match TRBD1. CDR1 LNHNV and CDR2 YYDKDF come from the germline V gene (reference sequence). CDR3 size: 17 residues. The trim removed 6 bases at V and 4 bases at J, leaving 16 bases unmatched. CDR3 DNA: TGTGCCACCAGGCCTTTTGGGGAACAGGGGGGGGTCTATGGCTACACCTTC. As protein: CATRPFGEQGGVYGYTF. The full variable domain, with the rest looked up from reference TRBV15 and TRBJ1-2, is DAMVIQNPRYQVTQFGKPVTLSCSQTLNHNVMYWYQQKSSQAPKLLFHYYDKDFNNEADTPDNFQSRRPNTSFCFLDIRSPGLGDTAMYLCATRPFGEQGGVYGYTFGSGTRLTVV.

The V and J genes are TRBV4-3 and TRBJ2-3; D is perhaps TRBD1 (5 bases). The CDR3 loop spans 16 amino acids. V lost 0 bases to trimming and J lost 2 bases, with 12 bases between them. The germline V gene has CDR1 LGHNA and CDR2 YSLEER. CDR3 in DNA: TGCGCCAGCAGCCAAGAGGTCCAGGGCCTCACAGATACGCAGTATTTT. Translated, it gives CASSQEVQGLTDTQYF.

The chain employs TRBV18 and TRBJ2-5; D not certain. The CDR3 has 16 amino acids. Per the germline V gene, CDR1 is KGHSH and CDR2 is LQKENI. Trimming took 2 bases from V and 4 from J, leaving 17 bases between them. DNA for the CDR3: TGTGCCAGCTCACCAAGATCACAGACCTCCGCAGAGACCCAGTACTTC. This codes for CASSPRSQTSAETQYF.

This clone was seen more than once but under ten times. The V call is TRBV5-6, the J call TRBJ2-7; no clear D. CDR1 and CDR2 from the germline V gene are SGHDT and YYEEEE. V lost 9 bases, J lost 3 bases, and 13 bases lay in between. CDR3 length: 12 amino acids. The CDR3 DNA reads TGTGCCACCTCCGATCGCGGCTACGAGCAGTACTTC. Translating gives CATSDRGYEQYF.

This clone showed up just once. The chain joins TRBV5-1 to TRBJ2-4, with 8 nucleotides matching TRBD1. With V trimmed by 0 bases and J by 0 bases, 5 bases remained unmatched. CDR3 length: 17 amino acids. Germline V lookup: CDR1 SGHRS, CDR2 YFSETQ. Here the CDR3 reads CASSLVTGAAAKNIQYF. The DNA of the CDR3 is TGCGCCAGCAGCTTGGTGACAGGGGCCGCAGCCAAAAACATTCAGTACTTC. Based on the CDR3 plus reference TRBV5-1 and TRBJ2-4, the full variable domain is KAGVTQTPRYLIKTRGQQVTLSCSPISGHRSVSWYQQTPGQGLQFLFEYFSETQRNKGNFPGRFSGRQFSNSRSEMNVSTLELGDSALYLCASSLVTGAAAKNIQYFGAGTRLSVL.

Concerning this clone: At one of its ends the junction is not consistent with the germline gene, which may arise from a read error. The chain recombines TRBV27 with TRBJ1-3; TRBD1 might be the D (5 bases). The CDR3 consists of 14 residues. Per germline, CDR1 MNHEY and CDR2 SMNVEV (reference sequence). This chain's CDR3 is CASSLGPSGNTMYF. DNA of the CDR3: TGTGCCAGCAGTTTGGGGCCCTCTGGAAACACCATGTATTTT.

The chain couples TRBV7-5 to TRBJ2-1; TRBD2 is taken as the D call from the table, unchecked against the DNA. TRBV7-5 is a listed pseudogene. The CDR3 contains 16 residues. The CDR3 DNA sequence: TGTGCCAGAACCACCGTAGCGGTACAGGTGAACAATGAGCAGTTCTTC. Translating gives CARTTVAVQVNNEQFF.

This rearrangement joins TRBV11-3 to TRBJ2-7; 9 nucleotides line up with TRBD1. Germline V CDR1 and CDR2: SGHNT, YENEEA. Trimming took 5 bases from V and 7 from J; bases not matched to a gene: 9. This CDR3 has 14 residues. The CDR3 reads CASSPGGQGGEQYF. The CDR3 DNA is TGTGCCAGCAGCCCAGGGGGACAGGGCGGGGAGCAGTACTTC.